This T cell receptor beta chain was identified in a study of cytomegalovirus exposure and HLA in healthy donors (dated by TCRdb to 2016 to 2017). Concerning the study at large: According to a later analysis, the approximately 130 validation repertoires were produced on the same platform as the 700 or so repertoires of the first cohort. The aim of the study was to test whether cataloging public T cell receptors could identify signatures of past pathogen exposure. A separate validation cohort of 100 to 150 different subjects was used in addition to the approximately 700-subject first cohort. To predict cytomegalovirus infection status, the study combined high-throughput TCR immunosequencing, statistical association of individual TCRs with disease status, and machine learning. The investigation overall reported the following: A later analysis lacked HLA typing for the validation cohort, so it scored co-occurrence in that cohort across all 120 or so repertoires. In vitro tests confirmed that a few of the cytomegalovirus-associated TCR beta chains recognize cytomegalovirus antigens. A later analysis found that TCRs clustered in the first cohort also tended to co-occur in the 95 to 150 validation repertoires, with 90% to 95% of cluster scores above 0. Most TCR sequences were observed very rarely across donors, whereas some public TCRs were present in many individuals. A total of around 150 TCR beta chains were listed by the study as associated with cytomegalovirus. Cytomegalovirus status was reported to be diagnosed by the classifier with high specificity and sensitivity in both the original and validation cohorts. It was suggested by the authors that the approach could potentially be generalized to other disease states and immunological phenotypes.

The CDR3 runs 15 residues from the cysteine to the phenylalanine. The read is trimmed to its CDR3 DNA, 45 bases read in frame from base 1. The CDR1 and CDR2 encoded by the germline V gene are SQVTM and ANQGSEA. V gives up 6 bases and J gives up 1 base, and the segment between their germline ends measures 18 bases. Concerning this clone itself: No cognate antigen has been identified for it. One base away there is no much larger clone; base qualities are not given.

Receptor amplification or capture employed the immunoSEQ multiplex PCR assay. The paper's data handling went like this. To diagnose cytomegalovirus status from the catalog of TCR beta chain sequences, a statistical classification framework was built. As stored in TCRdb, this immuneACCESS dataset retains in-frame rearrangements with V and J assigned. A fraction of the clones does not appear; measured against another copy, unresolved V genes explain less than half of the discrepancy, and the remainder lacks a known reason. The DNA gave D and trimming, while V, J and clone size come from that table. Recorded for this sample are about 130,000 clones; about 88% of them occurred a single time. The ten top clones hold 1% to 1.4% of the sample. Donors formed part of the validation cohort, which comprised over a hundred subjects and was distinct from the first cohort of under 850 subjects.

This sequence originates from a woman aged 18-29 years in good health and CMV-seronegative. Sequenced material: PBMCs. The chain employs TRBV29-1 and TRBJ2-5; tentative D gene TRBD1, with 6 bases matching. The CDR3 protein is CSVDPKGDIQETQYF. DNA sequence: TGCAGCGTCGACCCCAAGGGGGACATCCAAGAGACCCAGTACTTC. The reference TRBV29-1 and TRBJ2-5 proteins fill in what lies around the CDR3, so the full variable domain reads SAVISQKPSRDICQRGTSLTIQCQVDSQVTMMFWYRQQPGQSLTLIATANQGSEATYESGFVIDKFPISRPNLTFSTLTVSNMSPEDSSIYLCSVDPKGDIQETQYFGPGTRLLVL.